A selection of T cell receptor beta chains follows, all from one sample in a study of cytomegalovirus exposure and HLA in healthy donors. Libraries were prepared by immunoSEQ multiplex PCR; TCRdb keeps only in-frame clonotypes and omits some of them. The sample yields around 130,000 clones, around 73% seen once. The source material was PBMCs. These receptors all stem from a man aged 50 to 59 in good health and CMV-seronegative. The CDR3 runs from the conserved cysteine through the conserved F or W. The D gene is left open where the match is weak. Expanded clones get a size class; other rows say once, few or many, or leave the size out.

CDR3: CASSSVRTGGYEQYF
DNA: TGTGCCAGCAGTTCGGTCAGGACAGGGGGATACGAGCAGTACTTC
J: TRBJ2-7
D: TRBD1
size: .
V: TRBV28

CDR3: CASMGQGTLGGNTIYF
DNA: TGTGCCAGCATGGGACAGGGAACTCTTGGTGGAAACACCATATATTTT
J: TRBJ1-3
D: TRBD1
size: .
V: TRBV7-9

CDR3: CASSTRLGIETQYF
DNA: TGTGCCAGCAGCACCCGTCTGGGCATAGAGACCCAGTACTTC
J: TRBJ2-5
D: .
size: few
V: TRBV5-4

CDR3: CASSLNEAAFTDTQYF
DNA: TGTGCCAGCAGCTTAAACGAAGCGGCATTCACAGATACGCAGTATTTT
J: TRBJ2-3
D: .
size: .
V: TRBV7-9

CDR3: CASRLAGSTDTQYF
DNA: TGTGCCAGCAGACTAGCGGGTAGCACAGATACGCAGTATTTT
J: TRBJ2-3
D: TRBD2
size: .
V: TRBV2

CDR3: CATSPRGRGEGPRETQYF
DNA: TGTGCCACCAGCCCCCGGGGGCGAGGGGAGGGCCCTAGAGAGACCCAGTACTTC
J: TRBJ2-5
D: .
size: .
V: TRBV15

CDR3: CAWRQVQLSGNTIYF
DNA: TGTGCCTGGAGACAGGTCCAGCTCTCTGGAAACACCATATATTTT
J: TRBJ1-3
D: .
size: .
V: TRBV30

CDR3: CASRRTASEQYF
DNA: TGTGCCAGCAGGAGGACAGCTAGCGAGCAGTACTTC
J: TRBJ2-7
D: .
size: .
V: TRBV28

CDR3: CASSLQGPSGDEQYF
DNA: TGTGCCAGCAGCTTACAGGGCCCTTCGGGAGACGAGCAGTACTTC
J: TRBJ2-7
D: .
size: .
V: TRBV28

CDR3: CASSIRGGNQPQHF
DNA: TGTGCCAGTAGTATCCGCGGTGGCAATCAGCCCCAGCATTTT
J: TRBJ1-5
D: .
size: once
V: TRBV19

CDR3: CSVVPWTSDSYEQYF
DNA: TGCAGCGTTGTCCCGTGGACTAGCGACTCCTACGAGCAGTACTTC
J: TRBJ2-7
D: TRBD2
size: .
V: TRBV29-1

CDR3: CASRMQVSYEQYF
DNA: TGTGCCAGCAGGATGCAGGTCTCCTACGAGCAGTACTTC
J: TRBJ2-7
D: .
size: .
V: TRBV28

CDR3: CASSHAELSGELFF
DNA: TGCGCCAGCAGCCACGCGGAGTTGTCCGGGGAGCTGTTTTTT
J: TRBJ2-2
D: .
size: .
V: TRBV4-3

CDR3: CASSDSSGWEKLFF
DNA: TGTGCCAGCAGTGATTCCTCCGGGTGGGAAAAACTGTTTTTT
J: TRBJ1-4
D: .
size: .
V: TRBV25-1

CDR3: CASRAGTAYTDTQYF
DNA: TGTGCCAGCAGGGCCGGGACAGCCTACACAGATACGCAGTATTTT
J: TRBJ2-3
D: TRBD1
size: .
V: TRBV27

CDR3: CASSLVTGSYNEQFF
DNA: TGTGCCAGCAGTTTGGTAACAGGCTCCTACAATGAGCAGTTCTTC
J: TRBJ2-1
D: .
size: .
V: TRBV28

CDR3: CASSEGQPYGYTF
DNA: TGCGCCAGCAGCGAGGGACAGCCATATGGCTACACCTTC
J: TRBJ1-2
D: TRBD1
size: .
V: TRBV5-1

CDR3: CASSTGSTGELFF
DNA: TGTGCCAGCAGCACAGGGTCCACCGGGGAGCTGTTTTTT
J: TRBJ2-2
D: .
size: .
V: TRBV7-3

CDR3: CATSRGTDSEQAFF
DNA: TGTGCCACCAGCAGGGGAACCGACAGTGAGCAGGCTTTCTTT
J: TRBJ1-1
D: .
size: .
V: TRBV15

CDR3: CASSSTSGGQFGELFF
DNA: TGTGCCAGCAGTTCGACTAGCGGGGGTCAATTCGGGGAGCTGTTTTTT
J: TRBJ2-2
D: TRBD2
size: .
V: TRBV28

CDR3: CASSPDRGNPTPSGNTIYF
DNA: TGTGCCAGCTCACCGGACAGGGGAAACCCGACTCCCTCTGGAAACACCATATATTTT
J: TRBJ1-3
D: TRBD1
size: .
V: TRBV18

CDR3: CASSPRGYSGAFF
DNA: TGTGCCAGCTCACCGAGGGGGTACTCTGGAGCTTTCTTT
J: TRBJ1-1
D: .
size: .
V: TRBV18

CDR3: CASSDSLIWAEQYF
DNA: TGTGCCAGCAGTGACAGCTTGATCTGGGCCGAGCAGTACTTC
J: TRBJ2-7
D: .
size: .
V: TRBV25-1

CDR3: CASSIRRLVLDTGELFF
DNA: TGTGCCAGTAGTATTCGAAGACTGGTTCTGGACACCGGGGAGCTGTTTTTT
J: TRBJ2-2
D: .
size: once
V: TRBV19

CDR3: CASSLQGESNQPQHF
DNA: TGTGCCAGCAGTTTACAGGGGGAAAGCAATCAGCCCCAGCATTTT
J: TRBJ1-5
D: TRBD1
size: .
V: TRBV27

CDR3: CASSTTGGIQPQHF
DNA: TGCGCCAGCAGCACGACAGGGGGCATTCAGCCCCAGCATTTT
J: TRBJ1-5
D: TRBD1
size: .
V: TRBV4-1

CDR3: CASSLRRAGGSYEQYF
DNA: TGTGCCAGCAGCTTACGTCGGGCGGGAGGTTCCTACGAGCAGTACTTC
J: TRBJ2-7
D: TRBD2
size: few
V: TRBV7-2

CDR3: CASSHDGRGGSYNEQFF
DNA: TGCGCCAGCAGCCATGACGGGAGGGGAGGCTCCTACAATGAGCAGTTCTTC
J: TRBJ2-1
D: TRBD2
size: .
V: TRBV4-1

CDR3: CSVGTDYSNQPQHF
DNA: TGCAGCGTCGGGACAGACTATAGCAATCAGCCCCAGCATTTT
J: TRBJ1-5
D: TRBD1
size: .
V: TRBV29-1

CDR3: CASSTLTYSDEQYF
DNA: TGTGCCAGCAGCACCCTCACTTATAGTGACGAGCAGTACTTC
J: TRBJ2-7
D: .
size: .
V: TRBV7-9

CDR3: CASSFPSSGFSSYEQYF
DNA: TGTGCCAGCAGTTTTCCCTCTAGCGGGTTTAGCTCCTACGAGCAGTACTTC
J: TRBJ2-7
D: TRBD2
size: .
V: TRBV28

CDR3: CASSPTSGRVGEQFF
DNA: TGTGCCAGCAGCCCAACTAGCGGGAGAGTAGGAGAGCAGTTCTTC
J: TRBJ2-1
D: TRBD2
size: .
V: TRBV5-4

CDR3: CAWSPNSRETQYF
DNA: TGTGCCTGGAGTCCTAATTCTCGGGAGACCCAGTACTTC
J: TRBJ2-5
D: .
size: .
V: TRBV30

CDR3: CASSRSGRQDYNEQFF
DNA: TGTGCCAGCAGCAGAAGCGGGAGACAAGATTACAATGAGCAGTTCTTC
J: TRBJ2-1
D: TRBD2
size: .
V: TRBV9

CDR3: CASSYNNGYTF
DNA: TGTGCCAGCAGTTACAATAATGGCTACACCTTC
J: TRBJ1-2
D: .
size: few
V: TRBV6-6

CDR3: CASRHRDSFYEQYF
DNA: TGTGCCAGCAGGCACCGGGACAGTTTCTACGAGCAGTACTTC
J: TRBJ2-7
D: TRBD1
size: once
V: TRBV6-1

CDR3: CASSQGTGSTDTQYF
DNA: TGCGCCAGCAGTCAAGGGACAGGGAGCACAGATACGCAGTATTTT
J: TRBJ2-3
D: TRBD1
size: .
V: TRBV10-1

CDR3: CASMLGLAGDNEQFF
DNA: TGTGCCAGCATGCTGGGACTAGCGGGAGACAATGAGCAGTTCTTC
J: TRBJ2-1
D: TRBD2
size: .
V: TRBV2

CDR3: CAWSATGYKQTQYF
DNA: TGTGCCTGGAGTGCGACAGGGTATAAGCAGACCCAGTACTTC
J: TRBJ2-5
D: TRBD1
size: .
V: TRBV30

CDR3: CASSQDRTGSFWEQYF
DNA: TGCGCCAGCAGCCAAGATAGGACAGGGAGTTTTTGGGAGCAGTACTTC
J: TRBJ2-7
D: TRBD1
size: .
V: TRBV4-1

CDR3: CASSVSGSSYEQYF
DNA: TGTGCCAGCAGTGTCAGCGGGAGCTCCTACGAGCAGTACTTC
J: TRBJ2-7
D: TRBD2
size: .
V: TRBV25-1

CDR3: CASSFPGTGDREKLFF
DNA: TGTGCCAGCAGCTTCCCAGGGACAGGGGACCGGGAAAAACTGTTTTTT
J: TRBJ1-4
D: TRBD1
size: .
V: TRBV7-9

CDR3: CASREQKTYEQYF
DNA: TGTGCCAGCAGAGAACAGAAGACCTACGAGCAGTACTTC
J: TRBJ2-7
D: .
size: .
V: TRBV6-1

CDR3: CASAGTGDEKLFF
DNA: TGTGCCAGTGCCGGGACAGGGGATGAAAAACTGTTTTTT
J: TRBJ1-4
D: TRBD1
size: few
V: TRBV18

CDR3: CASSPFDRDTEAFF
DNA: TGCGCCAGCAGCCCCTTCGACAGAGACACTGAAGCTTTCTTT
J: TRBJ1-1
D: .
size: .
V: TRBV4-1

CDR3: CASSITGNYGYTF
DNA: TGTGCCAGTAGTATAACAGGGAACTATGGCTACACCTTC
J: TRBJ1-2
D: .
size: few
V: TRBV19

CDR3: CSVARGGRGDTQYF
DNA: TGCAGCGTTGCTCGTGGGGGGAGAGGAGATACGCAGTATTTT
J: TRBJ2-3
D: .
size: few
V: TRBV29-1

CDR3: CASSLSSGRVADTQYF
DNA: TGTGCCAGCAGCTTGAGTAGCGGGAGGGTCGCAGATACGCAGTATTTT
J: TRBJ2-3
D: TRBD2
size: .
V: TRBV5-4

CDR3: CATSTSGLEAFF
DNA: TGTGCCACCAGTACTAGTGGTCTTGAAGCTTTCTTT
J: TRBJ1-1
D: .
size: few
V: TRBV15

CDR3: CASSLGTGTTNEKLFF
DNA: TGTGCCAGCAGTTTAGGGACAGGGACAACTAATGAAAAACTGTTTTTT
J: TRBJ1-4
D: TRBD1
size: .
V: TRBV5-4